The clone carrying this T cell receptor beta chain was detected ten times or more. Researchers attached unique molecular identifiers to individual cDNA molecules. Each CDR3 protein gets one entry after TCRdb re-called the 5' RACE reads with MiXCR. Counted here are 60,000 to 70,000 distinct CDR3 sequences, approximately 8.3% occurring once; the ten biggest clones make up more than 2.5%. These data belong to a study of early T cells in non-severe SARS-CoV-2 infection. The CDR3 runs 13 residues. V lost 6 bases and J lost 8, with 17 bases in between. The germline V gene has CDR1 DFQATT and CDR2 SNEGSKA (reference sequence).

The receptor was derived from an adult who was a healthcare worker with PCR-confirmed SARS-CoV-2 infection or an uninfected control (not recorded which). This chain joins TRBV20-1 and TRBJ2-1; no clear D gene. The sample taken for sequencing was whole blood. DNA for the CDR3: TGCAGTGCGCATGGCGGCGGTGCGGATGAGCAGTTCTTC. Its translation: CSAHGGGADEQFF.